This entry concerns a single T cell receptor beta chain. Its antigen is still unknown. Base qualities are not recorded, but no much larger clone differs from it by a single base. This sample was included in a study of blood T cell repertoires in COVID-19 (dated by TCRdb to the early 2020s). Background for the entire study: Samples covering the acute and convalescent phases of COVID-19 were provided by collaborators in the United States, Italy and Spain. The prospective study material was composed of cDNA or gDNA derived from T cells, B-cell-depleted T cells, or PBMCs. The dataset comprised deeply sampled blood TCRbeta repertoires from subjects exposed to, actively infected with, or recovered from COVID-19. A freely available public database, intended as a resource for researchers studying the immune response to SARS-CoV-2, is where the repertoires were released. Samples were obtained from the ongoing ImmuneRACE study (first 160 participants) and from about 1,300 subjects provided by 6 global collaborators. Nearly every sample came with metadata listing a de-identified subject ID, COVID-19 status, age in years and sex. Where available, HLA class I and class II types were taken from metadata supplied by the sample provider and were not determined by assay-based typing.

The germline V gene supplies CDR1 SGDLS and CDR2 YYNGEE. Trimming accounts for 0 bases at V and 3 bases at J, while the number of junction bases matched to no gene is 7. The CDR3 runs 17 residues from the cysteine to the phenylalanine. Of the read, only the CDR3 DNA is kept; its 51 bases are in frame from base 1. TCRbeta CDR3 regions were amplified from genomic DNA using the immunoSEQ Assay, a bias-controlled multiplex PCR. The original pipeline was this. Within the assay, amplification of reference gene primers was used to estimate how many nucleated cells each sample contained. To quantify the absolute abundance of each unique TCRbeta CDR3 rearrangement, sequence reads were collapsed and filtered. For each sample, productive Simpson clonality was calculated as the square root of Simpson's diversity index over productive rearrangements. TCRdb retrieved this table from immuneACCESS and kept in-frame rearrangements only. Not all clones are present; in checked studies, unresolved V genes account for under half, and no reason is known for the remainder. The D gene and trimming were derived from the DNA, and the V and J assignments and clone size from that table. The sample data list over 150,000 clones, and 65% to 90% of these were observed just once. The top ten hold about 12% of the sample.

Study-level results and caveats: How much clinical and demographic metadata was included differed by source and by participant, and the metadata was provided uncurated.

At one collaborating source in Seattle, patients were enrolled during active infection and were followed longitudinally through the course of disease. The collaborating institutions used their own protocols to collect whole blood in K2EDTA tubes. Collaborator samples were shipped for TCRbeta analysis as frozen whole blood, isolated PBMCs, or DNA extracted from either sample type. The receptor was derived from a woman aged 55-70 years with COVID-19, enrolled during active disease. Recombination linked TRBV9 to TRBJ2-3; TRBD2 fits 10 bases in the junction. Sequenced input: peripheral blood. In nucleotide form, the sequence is TGTGCCAGCAGCGTAGACCCCCTTAGCGGGAGGACAGATACGCAGTATTTT. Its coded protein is CASSVDPLSGRTDTQYF. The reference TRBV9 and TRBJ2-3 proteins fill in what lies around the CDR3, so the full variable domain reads DSGVTQTPKHLITATGQRVTLRCSPRSGDLSVYWYQQSLDQGLQFLIQYYNGEERAKGNILERFSAQQFPDLHSELNLSSLELGDSALYFCASSVDPLSGRTDTQYFGPGTRLTVL.